A selection of T cell receptor beta chains follows, all from one sample in a study of blood T cell repertoires in COVID-19. TCRdb keeps only in-frame clones here, not all; method: immunoSEQ multiplex PCR. The sample includes tens of thousands of clones, 80% to 90% seen only once; the top ten take 18%. Sequenced sample: peripheral blood. Every receptor here comes from a woman aged 55-69 years with acute or convalescent COVID-19. The CDR3 runs from the conserved cysteine through the conserved F or W. Fields, in order: D gene, J gene, clone size, CDR3 length, V gene, CDR3 DNA, CDR3 protein. D genes are given only for firm matches. Clone size, where shown, is once, few, many, or a class for clones that have expanded.

-,TRBJ2-3,-,15,TRBV29-1,TGCAGCGTCGTGAGTCTACAGTCCTTTACAGATACGCAGTATTTT,CSVVSLQSFTDTQYF
TRBD1,TRBJ2-5,-,15,TRBV7-3,TGTGCCAGCAGCCCAGGACAGGGGGCCGCGGAGACCCAGTACTTC,CASSPGQGAAETQYF
-,TRBJ1-2,-,12,TRBV6-5,TGTGCCAGCCCCCAGAGACCAGGTGGCTACACCTTC,CASPQRPGGYTF
-,TRBJ2-7,-,11,TRBV10-1,TGCGCCAGCAGTCCCGGACAGCAGCAGTACTTC,CASSPGQQQYF
-,TRBJ1-4,few,17,TRBV9,TGTGCCAGCAGCGTAGATGATCAGCCCGAGGGTTTTGGAAAACTGTTTTTT,CASSVDDQPEGFGKLFF
-,TRBJ1-1,-,14,TRBV19,TGTGCCAGTAGCCCACCAGGGAGGAAGGGTGGAGCTTTCTTT,CASSPPGRKGGAFF
TRBD1,TRBJ2-1,-,14,TRBV6-4,TGTGCCAGCCCTAACAGGGGACCCTACAATGAGCAGTTCTTC,CASPNRGPYNEQFF
-,TRBJ1-2,-,12,TRBV3-1/TRBV3-2,TGTGCCAGCAGCCTAGGGGTGCATGGCTACACCTTC,CASSLGVHGYTF
TRBD2,TRBJ2-5,once,13,TRBV5-6,TGTGCCAGCAGTTGGGGGGGCCAAGAGACCCAGTACTTC,CASSWGGQETQYF
TRBD2,TRBJ2-1,-,16,TRBV5-1,TGCGCCAGCAGCTTGGAACTAGCGGGGAGGGGTAATGAGCAGTTCTTC,CASSLELAGRGNEQFF
-,TRBJ2-5,-,13,TRBV12-3/TRBV12-4,TGTGCCAGCAGTTTTGGGGGGGCCCCGACCCAGTACTTC,CASSFGGAPTQYF
-,TRBJ2-1,-,14,TRBV2,TGTGCCAGCAGTGGAGGCAGGGGTAGAAATGAGCAGTTCTTC,CASSGGRGRNEQFF
TRBD1,TRBJ2-1,-,14,TRBV19,TGTGCCAGTACAAGGACAGGGAGTTCCAGTGAGCAGTTCTTC,CASTRTGSSSEQFF
-,TRBJ1-5,-,15,TRBV6-1,TGTGCCAGCAGTGAAGGGAGTAGGGGGAATCAGCCCCAGCATTTT,CASSEGSRGNQPQHF
-,TRBJ2-1,-,16,TRBV7-7,TGTGCCAGCAGCCCCGCCCCAGGTATTGGTGCGAATGAGCAGTTCTTC,CASSPAPGIGANEQFF
-,TRBJ1-5,-,15,TRBV19,TGTGCCACTCGGGGGGGACTTACGGACAATCAGCCCCAGCATTTT,CATRGGLTDNQPQHF
-,TRBJ1-5,few,13,TRBV6-5,TGTGCCAGCAGCGTATTAAGGGGTCAGCCCCAGCATTTT,CASSVLRGQPQHF
TRBD1,TRBJ2-5,-,17,TRBV11-3,TGTGCCAGCAGCTCCGGCGGGTGGGGACAGGCTCAAGAGACCCAGTACTTC,CASSSGGWGQAQETQYF
-,TRBJ2-5,few,12,TRBV30,TGTGCCTGGGGGGCAGGGGAAGAGACCCAGTACTTC,CAWGAGEETQYF
TRBD1,TRBJ2-1,-,13,TRBV18,TGTGCCAGCTCAGCCGACAGGGACAATGAGCAGTTCTTC,CASSADRDNEQFF